Listed here are 6 T cell receptor beta chains from one sample, sequenced in a study of PD-1 blockade in classical Hodgkin lymphoma. Clones were read by immunoSEQ multiplex PCR, and TCRdb kept only the in-frame ones, dropping some. This sample has approximately 20,000 clones; 80% occur once, and the top ten carry 17%. All patients experienced relapse after autologous stem cell transplantation, and brentuximab vedotin exposure was variable. This material consisted of peripheral blood mononuclear cells (PBMCs), taken before the second cycle of nivolumab. The receptors were gathered from a human donor with classical Hodgkin lymphoma.

A single count supports this clone. V gene TRBV7-3 combines with J gene TRBJ1-2; D is uncertain. The CDR3 is 13 amino acids. Germline assignment: CDR1 SGHTA and CDR2 FQGTGA. Between the trimmed V and J ends, which lost 1 base and 8 bases, there was a span of 11 bases. DNA for the CDR3: TGTGCCAGCAGCTTAAGCGGGGTTGGCGGCTACACCTTC. It yields the protein CASSLSGVGGYTF.

This clone came up a few times. V is TRBV5-4 and J is TRBJ2-3, with 8 bases fitting TRBD1. The V segment lost 0 bases and the J segment 1 base; nucleotides outside the gene matches: 4. CDR3 size: 16 residues. The germline V gene has CDR1 SGHNT and CDR2 YYREEE (reference sequence). In DNA, the CDR3 is TGTGCCAGCAGCTTGGGTCAGGGGGCGCGCACAGATACGCAGTATTTT. Amino acids: CASSLGQGARTDTQYF. The whole variable domain, remainder taken from reference TRBV5-4 and TRBJ2-3, is ETGVTQSPTHLIKTRGQQVTLRCSSQSGHNTVSWYQQALGQGPQFIFQYYREEENGRGNFPPRFSGLQFPNYSSELNVNALELDDSALYLCASSLGQGARTDTQYFGPGTRLTVL.

The rearrangement links TRBV19 to TRBJ1-5; D might be TRBD1 (6 bases). Trimming cost V 7 bases and J 2 bases, with 15 bases left between them. Germline-derived CDR1 and CDR2 are LNHDA and SQIVND (reference sequence). The CDR3 is 15 amino acids. The CDR3 DNA reads TGTGCCAGTACCAAGGGGGGATCGGGCAATCAGCCCCAGCATTTT. Amino acids: CASTKGGSGNQPQHF.

The V gene is TRBV4-2, the J gene TRBJ2-6, with TRBD2 as a possible D gene (5 bases). In germline, CDR1 is LGHNA, CDR2 YNFKEQ. V was trimmed by 2 bases and J by 3 bases, leaving 11 bases between them. The CDR3 spans 16 residues. CDR3: CASSQRETDGANVLTF. The CDR3 coding sequence is TGTGCCAGCAGCCAACGGGAAACGGATGGGGCCAACGTCCTGACTTTC.

In DNA form, the CDR3 reads TGTGCCAGCAGCCGTCCAGGGACCGCTGGAAACACCATATATTTT. It is translated as CASSRPGTAGNTIYF. The chain is built from TRBV7-9 and TRBJ1-3; TRBD1 is a possible D gene (5 bases). V was pared by 5 bases and J by 2 bases, with 13 bases between. Germline V CDR1 and CDR2: SEHNR, FQNEAQ (reference sequence). This CDR3 comprises 15 residues.

This chain joins TRBV6-6 and TRBJ1-1; D gene uncertain. With 7 bases removed from V and 5 bases from J, the gap between germline ends came to 20 bases. Per germline, CDR1 MNHNY and CDR2 SVGAGI (reference sequence). The CDR3 sequence is 15 residues long. The CDR3 region is CASTGQRAKDTEAFF. The CDR3 coding sequence is TGTGCCAGCACTGGCCAGAGGGCCAAGGATACTGAAGCTTTCTTT.